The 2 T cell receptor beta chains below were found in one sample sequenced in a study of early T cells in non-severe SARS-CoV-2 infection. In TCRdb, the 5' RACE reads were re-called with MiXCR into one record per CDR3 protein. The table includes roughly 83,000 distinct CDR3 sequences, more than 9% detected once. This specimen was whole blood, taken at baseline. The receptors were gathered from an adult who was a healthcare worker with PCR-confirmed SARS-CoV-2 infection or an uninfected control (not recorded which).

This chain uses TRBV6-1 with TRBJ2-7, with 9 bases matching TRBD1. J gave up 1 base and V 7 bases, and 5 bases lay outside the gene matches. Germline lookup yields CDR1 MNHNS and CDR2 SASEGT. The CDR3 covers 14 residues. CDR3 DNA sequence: TGTGCCAGCAATGACAGGGGGTTTTCCTACGAGCAGTACTTC. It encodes CASNDRGFSYEQYF.

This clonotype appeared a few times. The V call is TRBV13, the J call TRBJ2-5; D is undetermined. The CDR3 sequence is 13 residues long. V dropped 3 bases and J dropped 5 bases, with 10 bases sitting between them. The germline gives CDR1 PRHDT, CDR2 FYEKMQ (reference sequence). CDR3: CASSFAPRETQYF. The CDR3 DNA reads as TGTGCCAGCAGCTTCGCGCCCCGGGAGACCCAGTACTTC.